This T cell receptor beta chain was sequenced during a study of beta chain features in type 1 diabetes. Concerning this clone: Its antigen is still unknown.

Sorting that relied on CD45RO/CCR7/CD25/CD127/CD95/CD27 yielded CD4+ naive, central memory, regulatory and stem cell-like memory cells. Broader study findings: A moderate, significant TCRB CDR3 shortening appeared in type 1 diabetes across four CD4+ subsets.

The investigators reverse transcribed all of the isolated RNA, so they sequenced expressed TCRB transcripts. Method: immunoSEQ multiplex PCR; TCRdb's copy keeps in-frame clones and lacks some. The table has 300,000 to 350,000 clones, around 8.5% seen once. Per the germline V gene, CDR1 is SGHRS and CDR2 is YFSETQ. With 3 bases clipped from V and 8 bases from J, the junction kept 11 bases outside the gene matches. CDR3 length equals 15 residues. The sequenced material came from central memory CD4+ T cells from blood. The clonotype originates from a man aged 25-45 years with type 1 diabetes. V and J are TRBV5-1 and TRBJ2-1, with 7 bases that match TRBD2. CDR3 sequence (DNA): TGCGCCAGCAGCTCGGGGTTGCGGGGGATCGATGAGCAGTTCTTC. Translated, it gives CASSSGLRGIDEQFF.